This T cell receptor beta chain was profiled in a study of early T cells in non-severe SARS-CoV-2 infection. MiXCR, applied by TCRdb to the 5' RACE reads, yields one record per CDR3 protein. In the table there are about 30,000 distinct CDR3 sequences, 5% to 5.5% of which are singletons. The germline gives CDR1 LGHNT, CDR2 FRNRAP. Trimming left V 5 bases short and J 4 bases short, with 11 bases between. The CDR3 is 14 residues long. This clonotype was detected only a few times. Sequencing input: whole blood. The chain recombines TRBV12-5 with TRBJ2-2, with a tentative D call TRBD1 (5 bases). This clonotype originated in an adult who was a healthcare worker with PCR-confirmed SARS-CoV-2 infection or an uninfected control (not recorded which). CDR3 DNA: TGTGCTAGTGGTACGGACACCTTCACCGGGGAGCTGTTTTTT. Encoded protein: CASGTDTFTGELFF.